One sample yielded the 16 T cell receptor beta chains listed below, sequenced in a study of HIV-infected patients and healthy controls. About 450 ng RNA was reverse transcribed with alpha and beta constant-region primers. Each of the alpha and beta chains got its own library through chain-specific third strand synthesis with indices. MiXCR was run by TCRdb on the 5' RACE reads, yielding one entry per CDR3 protein. The sample yields some 14,000 distinct CDR3 sequences, 12% seen once. Antiretroviral therapy had run roughly three months, about 14 weeks, before follow-up blood collection. No cell fractionation was done, so the repertoire covers all unsorted peripheral blood T cells. The sequences come from blood, collected during antiretroviral therapy. These receptors originate from an adult with HIV infection. The donor label of this sample is uncertain.

To note about this clonotype: With a much larger clone just one base away, this may be a read error. CDR3 residues: CASSQIDGATNEKLFF. The CDR3 bases are TGTGCCAGCAGTCAGATCGATGGGGCTACTAATGAAAAACTGTTTTTT. The rearrangement links TRBV12-3 or TRBV12-4 to TRBJ1-4; possibly TRBD1 for D (5 bases). Trimming cost V 5 bases and J 2 bases, with 15 bases left between them. The CDR3 loop spans 16 amino acids.

This clonotype came up a few times. The chain joins TRBV19 to TRBJ2-7, with 8 bases identical to TRBD1. This CDR3 contains 17 residues. Germline CDR1 is LNHDA and CDR2 is SQIVND (reference sequence). V shed 2 bases and J 5 bases; nucleotides not matched to a gene: 14. The CDR3 sequence: CASSIILRTGTIDEQYF. In nucleotides, the CDR3 is TGTGCCAGTAGTATAATTCTCCGGACAGGGACAATCGACGAGCAGTACTTC.

This clonotype has a count of ten or more. The J gene is TRBJ2-1, the V gene TRBV29-1, with D unresolved. Germline V gives CDR1 SQVTM, CDR2 ANQGSEA. Trimming stripped 7 bases from V and 0 bases from J, with 10 bases between. The CDR3 totals 13 residues. The CDR3 coding sequence is TGCAGCGCTGGGTCCTACTCCTACAATGAGCAGTTCTTC. Amino acid sequence: CSAGSYSYNEQFF.

The sample holds many counts of this clonotype. This rearrangement joins TRBV3-1 to TRBJ2-3; TRBD2 matches at 12 bases. Germline CDR1 is LGHDT and CDR2 is YNNKEL (reference sequence). V shed 0 bases, J shed 2 bases, and the junction held 3 bases outside the gene matches. CDR3 length: 17 residues. CDR3 amino acids: CASSQDRTSGDTDTQYF. The DNA for the CDR3 is TGTGCCAGCAGCCAAGATCGGACTAGCGGGGACACAGATACGCAGTATTTT.

This clonotype has more than one count but fewer than ten. J is TRBJ1-2 and V is TRBV25-1; D unresolved. Trimming pared 4 bases from V and 4 bases from J, leaving 7 bases between. Germline values: CDR1 MGHDK, CDR2 SYGVNS. The CDR3 contains 12 residues. As DNA, the CDR3 is TGTGCCAGCAGTGCCGGGCTCTATGGCTACACCTTC. It codes for CASSAGLYGYTF.

This clonotype was counted ten times or more. The gene calls are TRBV29-1 and TRBJ2-7, with TRBD2 as a possible D gene (7 bases). CDR3 length equals 12 residues. V shed 4 bases and J shed 5 bases, with 12 bases lying between them. In germline, CDR1 is SQVTM, CDR2 ANQGSEA. CDR3 sequence: CSVAGGPDEQYF. The DNA for the CDR3 is TGCAGCGTTGCGGGGGGCCCCGACGAGCAGTACTTC.

The chain carries TRBV5-1 and TRBJ2-1, with TRBD2 identical over 11 bases. CDR1 and CDR2 (germline): SGHRS, YFSETQ. The CDR3 runs 17 residues. J lost 8 bases, V lost 0 bases, and 10 bases had no gene match. This CDR3 reads CASSLGPGLAVQYEQFF. The CDR3 DNA follows: TGCGCCAGCAGCTTGGGGCCGGGACTAGCGGTACAATATGAGCAGTTCTTC.

The chain links TRBV7-9 to TRBJ2-2; 16 bases align to TRBD2. Germline assignment: CDR1 SEHNR and CDR2 FQNEAQ (reference sequence). J gave up 0 bases and V 3 bases, and 1 base lay outside the gene matches. The CDR3 covers 18 residues. The CDR3 sequence is CASSLGLAGGSNTGELFF. The CDR3 DNA is TGTGCCAGCAGCTTGGGACTAGCGGGAGGGTCGAACACCGGGGAGCTGTTTTTT.

This clonotype is labeled medium-sized. The rearrangement links TRBV7-2 to TRBJ2-5; TRBD2 matches 7 bases. The CDR3 is 15 amino acids. J gave up 4 bases and V 5 bases, and 10 bases lay outside the gene matches. Germline values: CDR1 SGHTA, CDR2 FQGNSA. CDR3 sequence (DNA): TGTGCCAGCAGCCCCTGGTGGGAGGGCCGAGAGACCCAGTACTTC. It translates to CASSPWWEGRETQYF.

This clonotype was picked up many times. This chain joins TRBV3-1 and TRBJ2-1; D might be TRBD2 (6 bases). The V gene's germline CDR1 is LGHDT and CDR2 YNNKEL (reference sequence). The CDR3 spans 16 residues. Trimming took off 0 bases at V and 4 bases at J, with 13 bases between the two ends. CDR3 sequence: CASSQDLGGFYNEQFF. The CDR3 nucleotides are TGTGCCAGCAGCCAAGATCTCGGGGGATTTTACAATGAGCAGTTCTTC.

This clonotype has at least ten counts. This sequence joins TRBV5-1 and TRBJ2-6, with D perhaps TRBD1 or TRBD2 (5 bases each). Per the germline V gene, CDR1 is SGHRS and CDR2 is YFSETQ. V was clipped by 2 bases and J by 2 bases, with 17 bases between them. CDR3 length: 18 amino acids. The CDR3 here is CASSLSGRAVTGANVLTF. The CDR3 DNA sequence: TGCGCCAGCAGCTTATCGGGACGCGCTGTGACTGGGGCCAACGTCCTGACTTTC.

This clonotype has a handful of counts. This chain links TRBV5-1 with TRBJ2-4; perhaps TRBD1 as D (6 bases). Trimming left V 0 bases short and J 8 bases short, with 12 bases between. Germline CDR1 SGHRS, CDR2 YFSETQ. The CDR3 extends over 14 amino acids. The CDR3 nucleotides are TGCGCCAGCAGCTTGGTAGGGGGTATGGACATTCAGTACTTC. The encoded protein is CASSLVGGMDIQYF. The full variable domain, completed using reference TRBV5-1 and TRBJ2-4, is KAGVTQTPRYLIKTRGQQVTLSCSPISGHRSVSWYQQTPGQGLQFLFEYFSETQRNKGNFPGRFSGRQFSNSRSEMNVSTLELGDSALYLCASSLVGGMDIQYFGAGTRLSVL.

In its sample, this clonotype was seen many times. The chain links TRBV9 to TRBJ2-3, with D perhaps given as TRBD1 or TRBD2 (6 bases each). CDR1 and CDR2 from the germline V gene are SGDLS and YYNGEE. This CDR3 is built from 15 residues. Trimming removed 0 bases from V and 2 bases from J, with 10 bases in between. CDR3 DNA sequence: TGTGCCAGCAGCGTAGCGGGGGCCAACACAGATACGCAGTATTTT. Encoded protein: CASSVAGANTDTQYF.

This clonotype was counted ten times or more. V usage is TRBV13 and J usage is TRBJ2-1; D is ambiguous. The V and J ends lost 1 base and 6 bases respectively, with 13 bases between them. Per the germline V gene, CDR1 is PRHDT and CDR2 is FYEKMQ (reference sequence). The CDR3 length is 15 residues. The CDR3 bases are TGTGCCAGCAGCTTAGCTCCATCCCCGACCAATGAGCAGTTCTTC. It translates to CASSLAPSPTNEQFF.

This clonotype was detected many times. The chain joins TRBV28 to TRBJ2-3; possible D gene TRBD2, 6 bases. The CDR3 has 16 amino acids. Trimming removed 6 bases from V and 5 bases from J, with 21 bases in between. CDR1 MDHEN and CDR2 SYDVKM come from the germline V gene. The CDR3 coding sequence is TGTGCCAGCAGCCCCAGGTGGAGGGACCCCGGAGATACGCAGTATTTT. This encodes CASSPRWRDPGDTQYF.

This clonotype was counted ten times or more. The genes are TRBV11-2 and TRBJ2-2; 7 positions match TRBD2. The trim removed 4 bases at V and 1 base at J, leaving 9 bases unmatched. This CDR3 comprises 17 residues. Looked up from germline, CDR1 is SGHAT and CDR2 is FQNNGV. CDR3 in DNA: TGTGCCAGCAGCTCATCGGGAGGAGCCCTGAACACCGGGGAGCTGTTTTTT. It translates to CASSSSGGALNTGELFF. The whole variable domain, filled in from reference TRBV11-2 and TRBJ2-2, reads EAGVAQSPRYKIIEKRQSVAFWCNPISGHATLYWYQQILGQGPKLLIQFQNNGVVDDSQLPKDRFSAERLKGVDSTLKIQPAKLEDSAVYLCASSSSGGALNTGELFFGEGSRLTVL.